This passage covers 19 T cell receptor beta chains from one sample sequenced in a study of T-cell memory formation after mild COVID-19. In TCRdb, the 5' RACE reads were re-called with MiXCR into one record per CDR3 protein. The sample consists of about 560,000 distinct CDR3 sequences, roughly 17% of them appearing once. The material sequenced was PBMCs or a T cell subset sorted from them (not recorded which). These receptors originate from an adult woman who had mild COVID-19 (a few samples of this study predate the infection). Cell type and time point are not known.

V is TRBV29-1 and J is TRBJ2-3; the D is unclear. Trimming removed 3 bases from V and 6 bases from J, with 13 bases in between. Germline V lookup: CDR1 SQVTM, CDR2 ANQGSEA. The CDR3 sequence is 13 residues long. The chain's CDR3 is CSVDRHGWDTQYF. CDR3 DNA: TGCAGCGTTGACAGACATGGGTGGGATACGCAGTATTTT.

This clonotype was recorded a few times. V gene TRBV29-1 combines with J gene TRBJ2-7; D possibly corresponds to TRBD1 (7 bases). V was clipped by 6 bases and J by 3 bases, with 12 bases between them. CDR1 and CDR2 (germline): SQVTM, ANQGSEA. There are 12 residues in the CDR3. The chain's CDR3 is CSVGGQYYEQYF. The CDR3 DNA is TGCAGCGTGGGGGGACAGTACTACGAGCAGTACTTC.

This clonotype was found a few times. The chain links TRBV19 to TRBJ2-3; TRBD2 aligns across 7 bases. The V gene end was trimmed by 5 bases and the J gene end by 6 bases; junction bases not matched to a gene: 8. This CDR3 region has 14 residues. CDR1 and CDR2 (germline): LNHDA, SQIVND (reference sequence). The CDR3 DNA sequence: TGTGCCAGTAGTGGGAGCGGGGCGGGTGATACGCAGTATTTT. This encodes CASSGSGAGDTQYF.

The chain combines TRBV12-3 or TRBV12-4 with TRBJ1-1, with 7 bases aligning to TRBD1. The CDR3 runs to 14 residues. The ends lost 3 bases at V and 5 bases at J; junction bases unmatched: 6. The chain's CDR3 is CASSLNRGGTEAFF. The CDR3 nucleotides read TGTGCCAGCAGTTTGAACAGGGGAGGTACTGAAGCTTTCTTT.

This clonotype was detected a few times. This chain connects TRBV9 to TRBJ2-7; perhaps TRBD1 as D (5 bases). V was cut by 0 bases and J by 0 bases, with 7 bases left in between. The CDR3 consists of 14 residues. Germline V lookup: CDR1 SGDLS, CDR2 YYNGEE. DNA of the CDR3: TGTGCCAGCAGCGTAGGGGGCAACTCCTACGAGCAGTACTTC. The encoded protein is CASSVGGNSYEQYF.

This clonotype appeared many times. This chain joins TRBV6-5 and TRBJ1-2, with TRBD1 identical over 9 bases. This CDR3 comprises 15 residues. Germline assignment: CDR1 MNHEY and CDR2 SVGAGI. Trimming took 6 bases from V and 1 from J; bases not matched to a gene: 6. CDR3 in amino acids: CASRLDRGFNYGYTF. CDR3 in DNA: TGTGCCAGCAGGCTCGACAGGGGGTTTAACTATGGCTACACCTTC.

The chain couples TRBV18 to TRBJ2-1; D perhaps matches TRBD1 (6 bases). CDR1 and CDR2 (germline): KGHSH, LQKENI. V was pared by 2 bases and J by 9 bases, with 8 bases between. The CDR3 has 12 amino acids. CDR3 nucleotides: TGTGCCAGCTCACCAGACAGGTTTGAGCAGTTCTTC. Its translation is CASSPDRFEQFF.

The chain has TRBV2 and TRBJ2-1, with D possibly being TRBD1 (6 bases). V lost 10 bases to trimming and J lost 5 bases, with 12 bases between them. The CDR3 covers 12 residues. Germline V lookup: CDR1 SNHLY, CDR2 FYNNEI. CDR3 in DNA: TGTGCCACAGGGGAACAGAACAATGAGCAGTTCTTC. This sequence encodes CATGEQNNEQFF.

In this sample, this clonotype turned up a few times. The V and J genes are TRBV7-8 and TRBJ1-1; D not resolved. CDR3 length: 16 residues. The V end was cut by 0 bases, the J end by 8 bases, with 19 bases between. CDR1 and CDR2 from the germline V gene are SGHVS and FQNEAQ. CDR3 protein: CASSLAGIGLAGEAFF. CDR3 DNA sequence: TGTGCCAGCAGCTTAGCGGGGATAGGACTCGCCGGAGAAGCTTTCTTT.

This rearrangement joins TRBV3-1 to TRBJ2-7; 8 bases line up with TRBD2. There are 14 residues in the CDR3. V lost 2 bases and J lost 7; bases outside the gene matches: 7. Germline V gives CDR1 LGHDT, CDR2 YNNKEL (reference sequence). CDR3 DNA sequence: TGTGCCAGCAGCCAACGTGGCGGGAGGTGGGAGCAGTACTTC. It translates to CASSQRGGRWEQYF.

The rearrangement uses TRBV19 and TRBJ2-3; D is undetermined. This CDR3 is 15 amino acids long. The V gene lost 5 bases and the J gene lost 3 bases, with 15 bases spanning the gap. CDR1 LNHDA and CDR2 SQIVND come from the germline V gene (reference sequence). CDR3 bases: TGTGCCAGTAGTGCCCTAGGAACCCCGACAGATACGCAGTATTTT. It codes for CASSALGTPTDTQYF.

The CDR3 DNA reads as TGTGCCACCAGTGATTTTGGGTCAGCTGCAGAGACCCAGTACTTC. It is translated as CATSDFGSAAETQYF. This chain joins TRBV24-1 and TRBJ2-5; D not certain. Germline V gene data show CDR1 as KGHDR and CDR2 as SFDVKD. The V end lost 1 base, the J end lost 4 bases, and 12 bases lay between the germline ends. This CDR3 contains 15 residues.

V gene TRBV5-4 combines with J gene TRBJ2-3; 8 bases agree with TRBD2. The J segment lost 0 bases and the V segment lost 4 bases, leaving 10 bases of the junction unmatched. The CDR3 totals 17 residues. Looked up from germline, CDR1 is SGHNT and CDR2 is YYREEE (reference sequence). CDR3 sequence reads: CASSPSGGRYSTDTQYF. The CDR3 nucleotides read TGTGCCAGCAGCCCGAGCGGGGGTCGATATAGCACAGATACGCAGTATTTT.

This clonotype came up a few times. The rearrangement links TRBV12-3 or TRBV12-4 to TRBJ2-3; TRBD2 might be the D (6 bases). The CDR3 has 15 residues. Trimming took 8 bases from V and 0 from J, leaving 15 bases between them. The CDR3 protein is CASWGAGPSTDTQYF. CDR3 in DNA: TGTGCCAGCTGGGGTGCGGGGCCTAGCACAGATACGCAGTATTTT.

The chain links TRBV23-1 to TRBJ2-1; a possible D gene is TRBD1 (5 bases). TRBV23-1 is annotated as an ORF whose role is uncertain. This CDR3 region has 13 residues. Trimming took off 4 bases at V and 10 bases at J, with 14 bases between the two ends. The CDR3: CASSPLLQGEQFF. Here the CDR3 DNA reads TGCGCCAGCAGTCCCCTCCTCCAGGGAGAGCAGTTCTTC.

The J gene is TRBJ2-7, the V gene TRBV15; D assignment may be TRBD1 or TRBD2 (5 bases each). Trimming pared 3 bases from V and 0 bases from J, leaving 12 bases between. The germline gives CDR1 LNHNV, CDR2 YYDKDF (reference sequence). CDR3 size: 15 residues. The DNA for the CDR3 is TGTGCCACCAGCAGTGACCCAGGGAGCTCCTACGAGCAGTACTTC. Amino acids: CATSSDPGSSYEQYF.

The V call is TRBV5-1, the J call TRBJ1-2; maybe TRBD1 (5 bases). CDR1 and CDR2 (germline): SGHRS, YFSETQ. The CDR3 totals 14 residues. The V gene lost 5 bases and the J gene lost 2 bases, with 13 bases spanning the gap. This CDR3 is CASRDGGGNYGYTF. The CDR3, as DNA: TGCGCCAGCAGGGACGGGGGAGGAAACTATGGCTACACCTTC.

The V call is TRBV4-2, the J call TRBJ2-4, with 10 bases identical to TRBD2. This CDR3 region has 16 residues. Losses at the gene ends were 0 bases for V and 9 bases for J; bases not matched to a gene: 8. The germline CDR1 and CDR2 sequences are LGHNA and YNFKEQ. The CDR3 region has the DNA TGTGCCAGCAGCCAAGATAAGGAGCGGGAGGGCCGCATTCAGTACTTC. Its protein is CASSQDKEREGRIQYF.

V and J are TRBV30 and TRBJ2-2, with TRBD2 matching over 7 bases. Germline V CDR1 and CDR2: GTSNPN, SVGIG (reference sequence). Trimming at V came to 2 bases and at J to 6 bases, leaving 3 bases not matched to a gene. The CDR3 sequence is 13 residues long. The CDR3 DNA follows: TGTGCCTGGAGTCGGGGGGAGGCCGGGGAGCTGTTTTTT. Translation: CAWSRGEAGELFF.